This T cell receptor (beta chain) was obtained from a study of shared clonotypes between healthy human individuals. The naive CD8 subset, CD45RO-negative cells positively selected for CCR7, excluded terminally differentiated effector memory CD45RA+ cells. Methods used by the authors: With immunoSEQ giving junction-only sequences and no quality scores, filtering differed. Sequencing used immunoSEQ multiplex PCR; TCRdb keeps in-frame clones, though not all of them. The V and J calls and clone size are taken from that table; D and trimming were inferred from the DNA. The sample holds about 1,800,000 clones, around 96% seen once. The CDR3 length is 13 residues. Germline trimming cut 3 bases from V and 9 bases from J; bases unmatched to any gene: 8. CDR1 and CDR2 from the germline V gene are GTSNPN and SVGIG (reference sequence).

Source material: naive CD8+ T cells sorted from blood. This clonotype was sampled from a man aged 18-30 years in good health. The rearrangement joins TRBV30 to TRBJ2-1, with 7 bases matching TRBD1. DNA for the CDR3: TGTGCCTGGAGCGACTCGACAGGGACTGAGCAGTTCTTC. Amino acid sequence: CAWSDSTGTEQFF.